This T cell receptor (beta chain) was sequenced for a study of response to subunit inactivated influenza vaccine. Whole-study results and caveats: Authors suggested each seasonal influenza vaccination recruits few new T cells.

Details on this clonotype: Antigen specificity is unknown.

This CDR3 has 11 residues. Germline V gene sequence: CDR1 MNHEY, CDR2 SVGAGI. The germline V and J ends were trimmed by 0 bases and 11 bases, with 5 bases remaining between them. Using its own MiXCR run on the RT-PCR reads, TCRdb lists one record per CDR3 protein. This table has more than 700,000 distinct CDR3 sequences, roughly 20% appearing once. The chain combines TRBV6-5 with TRBJ2-1, with D hard to call. The clonotype was recovered from a man aged 45-60 years who received an inactivated influenza vaccine. Sample: PBMCs from blood, taken 5 to 6 days after vaccination. DNA for the CDR3: TGTGCCAGCAGTTACTCTACCCAGCAGTTCTTC. Protein sequence: CASSYSTQQFF.